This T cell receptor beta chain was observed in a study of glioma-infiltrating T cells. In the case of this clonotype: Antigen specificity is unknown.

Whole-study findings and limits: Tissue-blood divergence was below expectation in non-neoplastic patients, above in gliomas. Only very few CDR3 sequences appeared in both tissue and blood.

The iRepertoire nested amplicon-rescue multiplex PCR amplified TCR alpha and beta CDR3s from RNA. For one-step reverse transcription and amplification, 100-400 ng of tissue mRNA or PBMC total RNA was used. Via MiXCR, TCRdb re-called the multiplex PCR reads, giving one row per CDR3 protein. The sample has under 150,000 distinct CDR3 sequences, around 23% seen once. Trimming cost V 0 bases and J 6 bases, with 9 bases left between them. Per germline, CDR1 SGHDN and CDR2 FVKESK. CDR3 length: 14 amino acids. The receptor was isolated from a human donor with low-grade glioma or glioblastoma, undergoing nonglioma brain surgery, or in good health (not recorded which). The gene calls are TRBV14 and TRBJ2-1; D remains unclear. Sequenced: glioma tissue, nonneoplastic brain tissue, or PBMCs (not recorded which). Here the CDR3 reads CASSQDLVSNEQFF. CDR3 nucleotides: TGTGCCAGCAGCCAAGATTTAGTATCCAATGAGCAGTTCTTC.